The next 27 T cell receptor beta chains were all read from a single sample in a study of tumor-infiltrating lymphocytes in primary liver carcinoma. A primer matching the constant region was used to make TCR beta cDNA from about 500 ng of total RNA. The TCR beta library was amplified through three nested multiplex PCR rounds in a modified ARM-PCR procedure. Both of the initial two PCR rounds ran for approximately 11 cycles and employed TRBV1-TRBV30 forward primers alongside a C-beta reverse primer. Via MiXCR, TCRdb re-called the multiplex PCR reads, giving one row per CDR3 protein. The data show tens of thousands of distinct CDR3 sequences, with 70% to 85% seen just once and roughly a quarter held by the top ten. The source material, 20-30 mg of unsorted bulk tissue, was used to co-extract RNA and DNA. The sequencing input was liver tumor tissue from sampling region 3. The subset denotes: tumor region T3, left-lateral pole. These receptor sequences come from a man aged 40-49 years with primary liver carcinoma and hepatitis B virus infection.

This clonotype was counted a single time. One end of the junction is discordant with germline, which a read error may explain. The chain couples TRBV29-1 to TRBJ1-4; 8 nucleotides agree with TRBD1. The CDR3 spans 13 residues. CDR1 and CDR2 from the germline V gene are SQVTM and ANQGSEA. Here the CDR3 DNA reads TGCAGCGCCGGACAGGGTACTAGTGAAAAACTATTTTTT. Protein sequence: CSAGQGTSEKLFF. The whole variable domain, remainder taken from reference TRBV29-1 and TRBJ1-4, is SAVISQKPSRDICQRGTSLTIQCQVDSQVTMMFWYRQQPGQSLTLIATANQGSEATYESGFVIDKFPISRPNLTFSTLTVSNMSPEDSSIYLCSAGQGTSEKLFFGSGTQLSVL.

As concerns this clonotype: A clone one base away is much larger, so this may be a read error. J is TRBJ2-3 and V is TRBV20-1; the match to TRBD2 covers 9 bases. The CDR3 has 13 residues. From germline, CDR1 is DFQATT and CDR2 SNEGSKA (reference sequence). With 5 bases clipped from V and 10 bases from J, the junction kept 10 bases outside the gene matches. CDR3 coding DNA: TGCAGTGCTGGCCAGATCGCGGGAGGGGCGCAGTATTTT. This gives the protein CSAGQIAGGAQYF.

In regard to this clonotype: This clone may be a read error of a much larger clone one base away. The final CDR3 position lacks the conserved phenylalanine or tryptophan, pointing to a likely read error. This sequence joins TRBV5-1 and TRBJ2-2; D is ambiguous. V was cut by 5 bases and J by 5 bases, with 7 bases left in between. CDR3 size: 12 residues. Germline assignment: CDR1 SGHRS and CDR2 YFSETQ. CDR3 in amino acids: CASSLPTGELFL. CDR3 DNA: TGCGCCAGCAGTCTCCCAACCGGGGAGCTGTTTTTA.

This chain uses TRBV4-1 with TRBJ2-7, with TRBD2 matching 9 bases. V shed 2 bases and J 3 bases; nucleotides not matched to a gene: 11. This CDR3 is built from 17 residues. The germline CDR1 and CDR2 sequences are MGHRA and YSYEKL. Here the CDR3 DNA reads TGCGCCAGCAGCCAACTGGGAGAAATTAGCGGGGGCTACGAGCAGTACTTC. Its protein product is CASSQLGEISGGYEQYF.

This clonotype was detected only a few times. The CDR3 nucleotides read TGTGCCAGCAGCTTAGCGGAAGCGGGAGTGGAGGGCACAGATACGCAGTATTTT. It specifies CASSLAEAGVEGTDTQYF. The chain carries TRBV7-3 and TRBJ2-3; 8 nucleotides line up with TRBD2. The ends lost 2 bases at V and 1 base at J; junction bases unmatched: 11. Germline V lookup: CDR1 SGHTA, CDR2 FQGTGA. There are 18 residues in the CDR3. Using reference TRBV7-3 and TRBJ2-3 for the parts outside the CDR3, the full variable domain is GAGVSQTPSNKVTEKGKYVELRCDPISGHTALYWYRQSLGQGPEFLIYFQGTGAADDSGLPNDRFFAVRPEGSVSTLKIQRTERGDSAVYLCASSLAEAGVEGTDTQYFGPGTRLTVL.

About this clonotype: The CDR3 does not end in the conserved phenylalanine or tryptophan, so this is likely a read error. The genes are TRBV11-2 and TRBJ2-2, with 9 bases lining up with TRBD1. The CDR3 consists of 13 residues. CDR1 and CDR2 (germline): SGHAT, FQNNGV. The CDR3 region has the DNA TGTAGCACGGGACAGGGGAACACCGGGGAGCTGTTTATT. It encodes CSTGQGNTGELFI.

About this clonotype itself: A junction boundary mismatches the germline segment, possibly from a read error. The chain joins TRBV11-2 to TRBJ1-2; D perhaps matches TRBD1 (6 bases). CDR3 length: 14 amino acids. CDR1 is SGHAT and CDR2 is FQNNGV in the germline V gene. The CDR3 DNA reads TGCGCCAGCAGCTTACTACAGGGTCTCTATGGCTACACCTTC. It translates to CASSLLQGLYGYTF.

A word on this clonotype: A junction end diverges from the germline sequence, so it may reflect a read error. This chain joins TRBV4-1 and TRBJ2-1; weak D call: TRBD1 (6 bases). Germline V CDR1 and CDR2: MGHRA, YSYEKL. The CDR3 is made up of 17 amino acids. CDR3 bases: TGCGCCAGCAGCCACCCTCCGGGAAAGGGGGAAGGTAATGAGCACTTCTTC. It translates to CASSHPPGKGEGNEHFF.

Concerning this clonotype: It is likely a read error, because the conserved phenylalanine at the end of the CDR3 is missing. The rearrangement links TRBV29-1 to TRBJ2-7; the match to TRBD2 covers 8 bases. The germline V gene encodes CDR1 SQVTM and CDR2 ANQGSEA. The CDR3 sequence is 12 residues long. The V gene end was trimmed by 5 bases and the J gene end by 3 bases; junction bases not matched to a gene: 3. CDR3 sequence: CSVSGSSYEQYL. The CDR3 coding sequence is TGCAGCGTTAGCGGGAGTAGCTACGAGCAGTACCTC.

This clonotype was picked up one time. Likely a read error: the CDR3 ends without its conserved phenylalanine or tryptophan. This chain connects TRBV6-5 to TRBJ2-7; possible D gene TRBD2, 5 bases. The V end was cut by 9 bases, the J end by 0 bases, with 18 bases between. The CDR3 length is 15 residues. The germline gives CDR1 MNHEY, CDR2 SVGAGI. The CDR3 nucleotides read TGTGCCAGTAGCTACGGGGATGGGAGCTCCTACGAGCAGTACTTG. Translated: CASSYGDGSSYEQYL.

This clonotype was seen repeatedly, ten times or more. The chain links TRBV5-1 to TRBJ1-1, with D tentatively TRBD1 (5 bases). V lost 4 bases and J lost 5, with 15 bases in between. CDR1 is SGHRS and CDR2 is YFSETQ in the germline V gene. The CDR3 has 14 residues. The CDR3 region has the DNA TGCGCCAGCAGCCCCGTATTAAGGGGTACTGAAGCTTTCTTT. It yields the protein CASSPVLRGTEAFF.

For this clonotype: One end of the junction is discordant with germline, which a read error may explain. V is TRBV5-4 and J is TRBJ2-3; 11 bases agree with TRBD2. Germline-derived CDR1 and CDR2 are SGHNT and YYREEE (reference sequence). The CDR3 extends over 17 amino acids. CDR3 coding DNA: TGTGCCAGCAGTACGGTAGCTGGGACTAGCGGCACAGATATGCAGTATTTT. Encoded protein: CASSTVAGTSGTDMQYF.

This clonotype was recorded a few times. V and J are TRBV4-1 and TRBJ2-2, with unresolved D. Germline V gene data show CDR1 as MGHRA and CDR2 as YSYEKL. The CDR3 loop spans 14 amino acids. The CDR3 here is CTNSQALNTGELFF. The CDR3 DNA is TGCACCAACAGCCAAGCTCTGAACACCGGGGAGCTGTTTTTT.

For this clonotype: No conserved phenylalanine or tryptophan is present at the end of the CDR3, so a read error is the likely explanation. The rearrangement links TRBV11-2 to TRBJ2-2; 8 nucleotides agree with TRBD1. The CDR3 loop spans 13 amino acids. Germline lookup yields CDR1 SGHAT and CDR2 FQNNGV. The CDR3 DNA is TGTGCCACGAGACAGGGGAACACCGGGAAGCTGTTTTCT. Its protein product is CATRQGNTGKLFS.

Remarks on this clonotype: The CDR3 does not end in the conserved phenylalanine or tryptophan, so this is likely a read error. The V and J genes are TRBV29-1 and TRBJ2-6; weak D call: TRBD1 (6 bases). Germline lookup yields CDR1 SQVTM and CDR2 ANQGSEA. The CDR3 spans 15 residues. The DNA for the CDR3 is TGCAGCGTAACCGGGGCGATGGCAGGGGCCAATGTCCTGACTGTC. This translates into CSVTGAMAGANVLTV.

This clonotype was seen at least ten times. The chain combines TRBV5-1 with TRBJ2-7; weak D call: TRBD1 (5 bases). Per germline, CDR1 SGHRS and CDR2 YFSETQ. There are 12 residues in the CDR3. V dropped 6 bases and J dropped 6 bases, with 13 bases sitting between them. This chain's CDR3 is CASTDLGAEQYF. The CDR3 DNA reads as TGCGCCAGCACCGATTTAGGGGCCGAGCAGTACTTC.

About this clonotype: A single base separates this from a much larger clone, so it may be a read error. As DNA, the CDR3 is TGTGCCAGCAGTTTAAACAGTGGGCTCTACGAGCAGTACTTC. Protein sequence: CASSLNSGLYEQYF. The chain employs TRBV28 and TRBJ2-7; D uncertain. V lost 2 bases and J lost 3, with 11 bases in between. The CDR3 sequence is 14 residues long. Germline CDR1 MDHEN, CDR2 SYDVKM.

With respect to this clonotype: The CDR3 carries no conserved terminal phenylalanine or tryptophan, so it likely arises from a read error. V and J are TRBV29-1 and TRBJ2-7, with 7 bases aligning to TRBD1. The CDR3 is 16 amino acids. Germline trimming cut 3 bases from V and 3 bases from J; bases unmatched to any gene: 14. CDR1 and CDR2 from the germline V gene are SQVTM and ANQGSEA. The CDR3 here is CSVDQGRQGSSYEQYL. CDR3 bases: TGCAGCGTTGATCAGGGCCGACAGGGATCGAGCTACGAGCAGTACTTG.

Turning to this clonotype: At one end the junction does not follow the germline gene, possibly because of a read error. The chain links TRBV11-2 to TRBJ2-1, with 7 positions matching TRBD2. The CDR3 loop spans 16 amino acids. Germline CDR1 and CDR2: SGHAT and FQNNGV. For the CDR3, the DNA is TGTGCCAGTAGCTTGGATATCCGACTAGCCATGGGTGAGCATTTCTTC. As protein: CASSLDIRLAMGEHFF. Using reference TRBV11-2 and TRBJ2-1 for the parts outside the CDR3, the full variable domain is EAGVAQSPRYKIIEKRQSVAFWCNPISGHATLYWYQQILGQGPKLLIQFQNNGVVDDSQLPKDRFSAERLKGVDSTLKIQPAKLEDSAVYLCASSLDIRLAMGEHFFGPGTRLTVL.

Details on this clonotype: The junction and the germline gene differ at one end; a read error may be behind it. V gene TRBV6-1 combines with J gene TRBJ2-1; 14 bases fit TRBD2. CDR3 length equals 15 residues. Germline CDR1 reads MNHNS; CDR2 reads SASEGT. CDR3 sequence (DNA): TGTGACAGCAGCCCGGGACTAGCGGGAGAGAGTGAGCAGTTCTTC. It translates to CDSSPGLAGESEQFF.

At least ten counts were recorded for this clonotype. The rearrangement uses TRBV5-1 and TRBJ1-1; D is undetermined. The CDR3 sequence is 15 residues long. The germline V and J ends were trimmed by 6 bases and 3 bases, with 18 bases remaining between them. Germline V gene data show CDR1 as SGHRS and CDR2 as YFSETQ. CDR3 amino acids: CASTRIPGGDTEAFF. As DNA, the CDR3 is TGCGCCAGCACTCGAATACCCGGCGGGGACACTGAAGCTTTCTTT.

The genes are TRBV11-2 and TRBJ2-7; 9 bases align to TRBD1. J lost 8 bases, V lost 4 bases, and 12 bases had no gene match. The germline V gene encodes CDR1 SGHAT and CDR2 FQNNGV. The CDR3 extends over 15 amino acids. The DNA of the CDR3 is TGTGCCAGCAGCTCTACAGGGGGCCGGATGTTCAAGCAGTACTTC. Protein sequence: CASSSTGGRMFKQYF.

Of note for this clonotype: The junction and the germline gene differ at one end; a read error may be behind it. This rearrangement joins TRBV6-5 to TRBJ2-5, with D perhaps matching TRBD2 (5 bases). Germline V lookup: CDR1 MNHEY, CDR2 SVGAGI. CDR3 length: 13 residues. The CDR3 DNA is TGTGCCACTTCCTCGTCCCGGGAAGAGTCCCAGTACTTC. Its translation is CATSSSREESQYF.

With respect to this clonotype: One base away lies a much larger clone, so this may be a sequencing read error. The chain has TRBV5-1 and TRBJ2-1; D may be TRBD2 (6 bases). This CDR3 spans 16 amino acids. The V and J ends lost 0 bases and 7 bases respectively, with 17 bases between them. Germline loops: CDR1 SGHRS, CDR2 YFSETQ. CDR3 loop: CASSLAGGRGSNEQFF. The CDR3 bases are TGCGCCAGCAGCTTGGCCGGGGGACGGGGGTCGAATGAGCAGTTCTTC.

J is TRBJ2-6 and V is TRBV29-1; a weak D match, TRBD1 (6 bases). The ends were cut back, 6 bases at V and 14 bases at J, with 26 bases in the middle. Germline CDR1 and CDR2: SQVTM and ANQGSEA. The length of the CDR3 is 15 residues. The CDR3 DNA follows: TGCAGCGTAACCGGGGCGATGGCAGGGGCCGACATCCTGACTTTC. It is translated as CSVTGAMAGADILTF.

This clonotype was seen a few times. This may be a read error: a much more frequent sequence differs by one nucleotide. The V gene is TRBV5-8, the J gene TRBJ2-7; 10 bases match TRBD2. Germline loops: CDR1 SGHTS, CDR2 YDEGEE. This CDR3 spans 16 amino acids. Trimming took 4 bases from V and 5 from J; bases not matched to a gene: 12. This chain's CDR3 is CASSRPIAGGGNEQYF. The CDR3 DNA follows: TGTGCCAGCAGCCGGCCCATAGCGGGAGGTGGTAACGAGCAGTACTTC.

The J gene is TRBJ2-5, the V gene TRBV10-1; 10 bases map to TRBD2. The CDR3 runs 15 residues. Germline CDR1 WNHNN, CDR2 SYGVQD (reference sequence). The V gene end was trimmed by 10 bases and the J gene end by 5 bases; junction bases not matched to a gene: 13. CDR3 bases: TGCGCCATTAGTGAGTCGTTACTAGCGGGGGAGACCCAGTACTTC. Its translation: CAISESLLAGETQYF.